The 9 T cell receptor beta chains listed next were all sequenced from one sample in a study of response to subunit inactivated influenza vaccine. TCRdb used MiXCR to reprocess the RT-PCR reads, holding one entry per CDR3 protein. This sample has over 750,000 distinct CDR3 sequences, with less than 25% found just once. The source material was PBMCs from blood, sampled about 5 days after vaccination. Receptor source: a man in his forties or fifties who received an inactivated influenza vaccine.

J is TRBJ1-6 and V is TRBV12-3 or TRBV12-4; the match to TRBD1 covers 8 bases. Unmatched junction bases numbered 4, after V lost 6 bases and J lost 6 bases. This CDR3 has 14 amino acids. The CDR3 is CASRDRVGNSPLHF. The CDR3 DNA sequence: TGTGCCAGCAGGGACAGGGTCGGTAATTCACCCCTCCACTTT.

The chain combines TRBV6-2 or TRBV6-3 with TRBJ2-1; TRBD2 matches 9 bases. V was clipped by 5 bases and J by 4 bases; unmatched bases: 3. From germline, CDR1 is MNHEY and CDR2 SVGEGT. The CDR3 consists of 14 residues. CDR3 loop: CASSRLAEYNEQFF. The CDR3 DNA reads as TGTGCCAGCAGTCGACTAGCGGAGTACAATGAGCAGTTCTTC.

This clonotype was recorded at least ten times. The rearrangement uses TRBV7-2 and TRBJ2-7, with D perhaps matching TRBD1 or TRBD2 (5 bases each). The germline gives CDR1 SGHTA, CDR2 FQGNSA. The CDR3 is 13 amino acids. Deletions cut 0 bases from V and 6 bases from J, with 9 bases between. The CDR3 is CASSLASGAEQYF. In nucleotides, the CDR3 is TGTGCCAGCAGCTTAGCGTCCGGGGCCGAGCAGTACTTC.

This rearrangement joins TRBV6-2 or TRBV6-3 to TRBJ2-1, with D possibly called TRBD1 or TRBD2 (5 bases each). The V end was cut by 0 bases, the J end by 0 bases, with 21 bases between. The CDR3 is 20 residues long. The germline V gene has CDR1 MNHEY and CDR2 SVGEGT. As DNA, the CDR3 is TGTGCCAGCAGTTACTCGAGGGTACCCCCGGGGCGAGACTCCTACAATGAGCAGTTCTTC. Protein: CASSYSRVPPGRDSYNEQFF.

V and J are TRBV7-6 and TRBJ1-4, with a possible D match to TRBD1 (6 bases). This CDR3 contains 16 residues. V was clipped by 5 bases and J by 4 bases, with 17 bases between them. Germline CDR1 reads SGHVS; CDR2 reads FNYEAQ. This chain's CDR3 is CASSPAAGALNEKLFF. CDR3 in DNA: TGTGCCAGCAGCCCAGCAGCGGGGGCGCTTAATGAAAAACTGTTTTTT.

The chain uses TRBV12-3 or TRBV12-4 and TRBJ2-1, with 8 positions matching TRBD2. The V gene end was trimmed by 0 bases and the J gene end by 8 bases; junction bases not matched to a gene: 9. The CDR3 runs 16 residues. The CDR3 here is CASSLAPSGGSHEQFF. CDR3 sequence (DNA): TGTGCCAGCAGTTTAGCGCCAAGCGGGGGTAGTCATGAGCAGTTCTTC.

The V gene is TRBV3-1, the J gene TRBJ1-1; weak D call: TRBD1 (5 bases). CDR1 is LGHDT, CDR2 YNNKEL, per germline (reference sequence). CDR3 length: 13 residues. Trimming pared 1 base from V and 10 bases from J, leaving 13 bases between. Written as DNA, the CDR3 is TGTGCCAGCAGCCAAGGGGCGACAGTGGGAGCTTTCTTT. It yields the protein CASSQGATVGAFF.

This clonotype was counted between two and nine times. This chain links TRBV4-2 with TRBJ1-2; tentatively, D is TRBD1 (6 bases). CDR3 size: 14 residues. V gave up 3 bases and J gave up 8 bases, with 16 bases separating them. The germline V gene encodes CDR1 LGHNA and CDR2 YNFKEQ. CDR3 residues: CASSHEQQGPGYTF. CDR3 in DNA: TGTGCCAGCAGCCACGAACAACAGGGCCCGGGCTACACCTTC.

The chain is built from TRBV29-1 and TRBJ2-7, with TRBD2 matching over 9 bases. Germline V gene data show CDR1 as SQVTM and CDR2 as ANQGSEA. The CDR3 is 13 amino acids. Losses at the gene ends were 3 bases for V and 5 bases for J; bases not matched to a gene: 5. CDR3 DNA sequence: TGCAGCGTTGATAGCGGGAGTATCCACGAGCAGTACTTC. Translation gives CSVDSGSIHEQYF.